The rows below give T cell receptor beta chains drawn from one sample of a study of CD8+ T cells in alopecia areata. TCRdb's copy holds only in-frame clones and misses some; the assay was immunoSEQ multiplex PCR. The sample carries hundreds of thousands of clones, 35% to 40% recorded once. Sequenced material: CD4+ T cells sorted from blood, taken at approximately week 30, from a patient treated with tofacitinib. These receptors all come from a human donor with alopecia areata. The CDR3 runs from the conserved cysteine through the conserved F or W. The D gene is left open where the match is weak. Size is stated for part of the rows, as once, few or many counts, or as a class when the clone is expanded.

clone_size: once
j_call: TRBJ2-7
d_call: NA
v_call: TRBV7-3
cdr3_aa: CASSPMAAYEQYF
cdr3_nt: TGTGCCAGCAGCCCAATGGCGGCTTACGAGCAGTACTTC

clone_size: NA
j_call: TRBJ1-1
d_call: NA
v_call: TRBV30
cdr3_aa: CAWTSAVRNTEAFF
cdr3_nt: TGTGCCTGGACTTCAGCGGTTAGGAACACTGAAGCTTTCTTT

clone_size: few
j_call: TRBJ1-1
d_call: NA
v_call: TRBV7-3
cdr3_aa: CASSLMPGGENTEAFF
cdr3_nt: TGTGCCAGCAGCTTAATGCCCGGGGGTGAGAACACTGAAGCTTTCTTT

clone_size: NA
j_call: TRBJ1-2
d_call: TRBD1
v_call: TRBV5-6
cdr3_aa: CASSPRDRGDYGYTF
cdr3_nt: TGTGCCAGCAGCCCCCGGGACAGGGGGGACTATGGCTACACCTTC

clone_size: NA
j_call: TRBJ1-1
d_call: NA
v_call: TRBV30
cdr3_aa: CAWREWIGKTEAFF
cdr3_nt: TGTGCCTGGAGGGAATGGATCGGGAAAACTGAAGCTTTCTTT

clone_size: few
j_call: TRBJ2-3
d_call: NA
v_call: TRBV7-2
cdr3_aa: CASSFTGTSTDTQYF
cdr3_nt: TGTGCCAGCAGCTTCACAGGGACTAGCACAGATACGCAGTATTTT

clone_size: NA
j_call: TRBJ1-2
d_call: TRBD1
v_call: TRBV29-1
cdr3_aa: CSVRGQLYGYTF
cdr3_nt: TGCAGCGTCAGGGGACAGCTCTATGGCTACACCTTC

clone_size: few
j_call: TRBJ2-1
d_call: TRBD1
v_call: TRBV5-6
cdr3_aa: CASSPTGTGSYNEQFF
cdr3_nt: TGTGCCAGCAGTCCGACCGGGACAGGGTCCTACAATGAGCAGTTCTTC

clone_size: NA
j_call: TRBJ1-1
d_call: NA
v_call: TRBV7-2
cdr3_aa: CASSFNALWAGAFF
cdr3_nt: TGTGCCAGCAGCTTCAATGCGTTATGGGCTGGAGCTTTCTTT

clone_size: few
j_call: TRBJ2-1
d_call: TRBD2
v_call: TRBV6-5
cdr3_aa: CASSTLAGGRNEQFF
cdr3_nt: TGTGCCAGCAGTACTCTAGCGGGGGGGAGGAATGAGCAGTTCTTC

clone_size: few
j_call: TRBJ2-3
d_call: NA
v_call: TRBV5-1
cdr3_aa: CASSETGTGPDTQYF
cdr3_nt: TGCGCCAGCAGCGAAACCGGGACTGGTCCAGATACGCAGTATTTT

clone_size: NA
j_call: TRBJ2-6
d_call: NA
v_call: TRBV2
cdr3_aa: CASSGGRSGANVLTF
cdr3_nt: TGTGCCAGCAGTGGGGGGAGATCTGGGGCCAACGTCCTGACTTTC

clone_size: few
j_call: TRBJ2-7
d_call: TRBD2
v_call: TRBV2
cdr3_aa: CASREGTSGGSYEQYF
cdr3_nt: TGTGCCAGCAGGGAGGGGACTAGCGGGGGCTCCTACGAGCAGTACTTC

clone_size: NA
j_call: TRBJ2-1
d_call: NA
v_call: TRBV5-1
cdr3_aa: CASSLFGGWSSYNEQFF
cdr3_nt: TGCGCCAGCAGCTTGTTCGGCGGGTGGAGCTCCTACAATGAGCAGTTCTTC

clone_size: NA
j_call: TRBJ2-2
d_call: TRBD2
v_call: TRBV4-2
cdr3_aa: CASSQDPSGSTGELFF
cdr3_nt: TGTGCCAGCAGCCAAGACCCTAGCGGGAGCACCGGGGAGCTGTTTTTT

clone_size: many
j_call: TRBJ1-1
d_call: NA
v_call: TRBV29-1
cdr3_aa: CSVVPRNTEAFF
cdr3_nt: TGCAGCGTTGTACCCAGAAACACTGAAGCTTTCTTT

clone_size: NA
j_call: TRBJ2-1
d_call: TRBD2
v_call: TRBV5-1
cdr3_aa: CASSLAGSGRRPTSEQFF
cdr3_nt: TGCGCCAGCAGCTTGGCGGGTAGCGGGAGGCGACCGACGAGTGAGCAGTTCTTC

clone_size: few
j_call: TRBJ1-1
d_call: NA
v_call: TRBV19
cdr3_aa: CASSKTGTEAFF
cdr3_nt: TGTGCCAGTAGTAAAACAGGAACCGAAGCTTTCTTT

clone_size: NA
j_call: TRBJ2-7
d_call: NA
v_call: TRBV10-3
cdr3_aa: CAISEVDEQYF
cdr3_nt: TGTGCCATCAGTGAAGTGGACGAGCAGTACTTC

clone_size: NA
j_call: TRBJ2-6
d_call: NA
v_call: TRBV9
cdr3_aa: CASSTQGGSGANVLTF
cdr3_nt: TGTGCCAGCAGCACCCAGGGTGGGTCTGGGGCCAACGTCCTGACTTTC

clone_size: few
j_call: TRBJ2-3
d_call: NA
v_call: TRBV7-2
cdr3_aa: CASSRMRTHTDTQYF
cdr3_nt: TGTGCCAGCAGCCGCATGAGGACTCACACAGATACGCAGTATTTT

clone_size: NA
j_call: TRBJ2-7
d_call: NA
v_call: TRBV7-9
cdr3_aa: CASSFGGRGKYF
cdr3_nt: TGTGCCAGCAGCTTTGGGGGCCGGGGCAAGTACTTC

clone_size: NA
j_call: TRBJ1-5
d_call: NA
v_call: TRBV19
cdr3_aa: CASRVREGGQPQHF
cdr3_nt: TGTGCCAGTAGGGTCCGGGAGGGAGGCCAGCCCCAGCATTTT

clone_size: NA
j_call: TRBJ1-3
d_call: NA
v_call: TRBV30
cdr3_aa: CAWSVSDLSGNTIYF
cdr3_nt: TGTGCCTGGAGTGTTTCAGACCTCTCTGGAAACACCATATATTTT

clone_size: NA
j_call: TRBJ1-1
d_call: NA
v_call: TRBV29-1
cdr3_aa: CSVELNRNTEAFF
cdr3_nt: TGCAGCGTTGAATTAAACAGGAACACTGAAGCTTTCTTT

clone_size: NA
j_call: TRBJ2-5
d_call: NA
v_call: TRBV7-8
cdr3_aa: CASSLGRAQETQYF
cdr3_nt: TGTGCCAGCAGCTTAGGACGGGCGCAAGAGACCCAGTACTTC

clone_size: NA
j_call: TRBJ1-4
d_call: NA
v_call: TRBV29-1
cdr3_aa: CSVGNPYTGTNEKLFF
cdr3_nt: TGCAGCGTGGGCAATCCCTACACAGGGACTAATGAAAAACTGTTTTTT

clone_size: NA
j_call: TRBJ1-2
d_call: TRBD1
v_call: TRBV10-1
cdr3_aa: CASSADRDRAYGYTF
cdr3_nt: TGCGCCAGCAGTGCGGACAGGGATCGTGCCTATGGCTACACCTTC

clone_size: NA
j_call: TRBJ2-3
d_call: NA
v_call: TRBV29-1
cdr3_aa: CSVRKQYTDTQYF
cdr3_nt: TGCAGCGTCCGAAAACAGTACACAGATACGCAGTATTTT

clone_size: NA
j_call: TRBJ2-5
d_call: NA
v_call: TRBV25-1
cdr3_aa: CASSEYILSTQETQYF
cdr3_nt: TGTGCCAGCAGTGAATATATTCTGAGTACTCAAGAGACCCAGTACTTC

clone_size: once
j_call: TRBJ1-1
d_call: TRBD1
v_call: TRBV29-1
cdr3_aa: CSVTLTGGNTEAFF
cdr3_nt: TGCAGCGTTACTTTGACAGGGGGCAACACTGAAGCTTTCTTT

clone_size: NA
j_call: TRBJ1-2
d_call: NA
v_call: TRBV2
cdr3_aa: CASSEGWGSDYGYTF
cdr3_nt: TGTGCCAGCAGTGAAGGTTGGGGATCAGACTATGGCTACACCTTC

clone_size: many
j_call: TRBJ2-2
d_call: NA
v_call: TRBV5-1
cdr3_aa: CASSLEAITGELFF
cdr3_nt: TGCGCCAGCAGCTTGGAAGCAATCACCGGGGAGCTGTTTTTT

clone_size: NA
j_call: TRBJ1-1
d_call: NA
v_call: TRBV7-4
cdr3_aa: CASSSSKTQERTEAFF
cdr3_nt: TGTGCCAGCAGCTCCTCAAAAACTCAAGAGAGGACTGAAGCTTTCTTT

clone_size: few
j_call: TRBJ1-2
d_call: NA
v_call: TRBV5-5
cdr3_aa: CASSSDYGYTF
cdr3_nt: TGTGCCAGCAGCTCAGACTATGGCTACACCTTC

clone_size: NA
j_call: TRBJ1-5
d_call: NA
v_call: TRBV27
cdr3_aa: CASSSPLRNQPQHF
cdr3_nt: TGTGCCAGCAGTTCCCCTTTGAGGAATCAGCCCCAGCATTTT

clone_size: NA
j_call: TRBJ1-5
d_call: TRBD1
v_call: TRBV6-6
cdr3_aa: CASSTQGDHQPQHF
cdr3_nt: TGTGCCAGCAGTACACAGGGGGATCATCAGCCCCAGCATTTT

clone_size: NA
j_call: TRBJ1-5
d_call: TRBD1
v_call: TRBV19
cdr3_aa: CASSARTGEGQPQHF
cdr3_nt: TGTGCCAGTAGTGCCCGGACAGGGGAAGGACAGCCCCAGCATTTT

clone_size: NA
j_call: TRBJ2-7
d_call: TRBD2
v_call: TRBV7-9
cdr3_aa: CASSLAGVKHEQYF
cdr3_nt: TGTGCCAGCAGTTTAGCGGGAGTAAAGCACGAGCAGTACTTC

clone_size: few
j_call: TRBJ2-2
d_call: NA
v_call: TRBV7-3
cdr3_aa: CASSQVTIANTGELFF
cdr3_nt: TGTGCCAGCAGCCAAGTCACGATCGCGAACACCGGGGAGCTGTTTTTT

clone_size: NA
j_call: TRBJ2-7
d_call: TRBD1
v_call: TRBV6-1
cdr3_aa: CASSPSGQGAHEQYF
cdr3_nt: TGTGCCAGCAGTCCCTCGGGACAGGGGGCCCACGAGCAGTACTTC

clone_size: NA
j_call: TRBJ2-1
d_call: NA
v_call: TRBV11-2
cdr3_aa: CASTLSDNEQFF
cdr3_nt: TGTGCCAGCACCCTCTCAGACAATGAGCAGTTCTTC

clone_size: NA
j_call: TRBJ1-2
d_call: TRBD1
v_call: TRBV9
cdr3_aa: CASSVVGGAYYGYTF
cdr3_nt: TGTGCCAGCAGCGTAGTAGGGGGCGCGTATTATGGCTACACCTTC

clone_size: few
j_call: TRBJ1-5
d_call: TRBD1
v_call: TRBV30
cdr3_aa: CALGDSPRAGNQPQHF
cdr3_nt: TGTGCCTTGGGGGACAGCCCGAGGGCGGGCAATCAGCCCCAGCATTTT

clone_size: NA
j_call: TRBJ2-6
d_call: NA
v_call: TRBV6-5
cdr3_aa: CASTGLGVLTF
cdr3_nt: TGTGCCAGCACCGGACTGGGCGTCCTGACTTTC

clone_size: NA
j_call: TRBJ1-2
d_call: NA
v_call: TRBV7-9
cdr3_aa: CASSTPSSGNYGYTF
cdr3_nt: TGTGCCAGCAGCACCCCGTCCTCGGGGAACTATGGCTACACCTTC

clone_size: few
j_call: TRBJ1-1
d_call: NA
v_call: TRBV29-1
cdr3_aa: CSVGGWITEAFF
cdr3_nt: TGCAGCGTTGGGGGCTGGATCACTGAAGCTTTCTTT

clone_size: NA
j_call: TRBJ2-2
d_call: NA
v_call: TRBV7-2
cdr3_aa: CASSLVFGSSNTGELFF
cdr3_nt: TGTGCCAGCAGCTTAGTATTCGGCAGCTCGAACACCGGGGAGCTGTTTTTT

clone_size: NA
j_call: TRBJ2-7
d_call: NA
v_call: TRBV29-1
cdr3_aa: CSVGRRRSNEQYF
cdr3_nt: TGCAGCGTTGGGAGGCGGAGAAGTAACGAGCAGTACTTC

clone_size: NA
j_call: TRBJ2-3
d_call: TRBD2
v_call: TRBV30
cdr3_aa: CAWSALAGVTDTQYF
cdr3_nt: TGTGCCTGGAGTGCCTTGGCGGGAGTTACAGATACGCAGTATTTT

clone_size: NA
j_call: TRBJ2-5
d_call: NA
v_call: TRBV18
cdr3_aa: CASSVLGRQQETQYF
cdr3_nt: TGTGCCAGCTCAGTCTTGGGCCGTCAACAAGAGACCCAGTACTTC

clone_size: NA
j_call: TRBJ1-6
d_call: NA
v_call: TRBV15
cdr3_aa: CATSRGQGPLHF
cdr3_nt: TGTGCCACCAGCAGAGGCCAGGGCCCGCTCCACTTT

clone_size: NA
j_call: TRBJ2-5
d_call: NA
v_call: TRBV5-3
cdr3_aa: CASVTRGTAQETQYF
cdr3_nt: TGTGCCAGCGTGACTCGCGGGACTGCACAAGAGACCCAGTACTTC

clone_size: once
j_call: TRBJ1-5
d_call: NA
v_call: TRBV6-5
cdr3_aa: CASREANQPQHF
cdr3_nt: TGTGCCAGCAGGGAAGCCAATCAGCCCCAGCATTTT

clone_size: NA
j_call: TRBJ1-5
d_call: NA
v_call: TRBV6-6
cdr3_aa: CATLGPLQDQPQHF
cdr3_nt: TGTGCCACCCTCGGACCCTTACAGGATCAGCCCCAGCATTTT

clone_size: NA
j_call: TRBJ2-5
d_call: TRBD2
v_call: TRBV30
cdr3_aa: CAWSVGGSRETQYF
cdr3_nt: TGTGCCTGGAGTGTTGGCGGGAGCAGGGAGACCCAGTACTTC

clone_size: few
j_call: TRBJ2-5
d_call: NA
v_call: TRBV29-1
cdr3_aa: CSGRNRRGYETQYF
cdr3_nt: TGCAGCGGGAGGAACCGGAGGGGGTATGAGACCCAGTACTTC

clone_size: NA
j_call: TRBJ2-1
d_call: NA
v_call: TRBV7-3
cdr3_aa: CASSLTGHNEQFF
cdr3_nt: TGTGCCAGCAGCTTAACGGGACACAATGAGCAGTTCTTC

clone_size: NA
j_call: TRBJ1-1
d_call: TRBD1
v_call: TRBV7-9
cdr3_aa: CASSPGTGMNTEAFF
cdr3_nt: TGTGCCAGCAGCCCGGGGACAGGTATGAACACTGAAGCTTTCTTT

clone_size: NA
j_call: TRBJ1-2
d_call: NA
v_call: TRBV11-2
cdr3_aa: CASSSRQAQGYGYTF
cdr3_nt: TGTGCCAGCAGCTCCAGACAGGCCCAAGGGTATGGCTACACCTTC